Following are 8 T cell receptor beta chains from one sample sequenced in a study of blood T cell repertoires in COVID-19. Sequenced by immunoSEQ multiplex PCR; TCRdb stores in-frame clones only, minus some. Of 150,000 to 200,000 clones detected, 88% appear once; the ten largest clones hold about 4.2%. The sequencing sample was made of peripheral blood. These receptors were obtained from a human donor in a cohort sampled during active COVID-19.

The chain uses TRBV9 and TRBJ2-1, with 11 nucleotides matching TRBD2. CDR1 is SGDLS and CDR2 is YYNGEE in the germline V gene. V shed 9 bases, J shed 7 bases, and the junction held 6 bases outside the gene matches. This CDR3 contains 13 residues. CDR3 nucleotides: TGTGCCACCCTAGCGGGAGGTGGGAATGAGCAGTTCTTC. This sequence encodes CATLAGGGNEQFF.

The rearrangement joins TRBV7-9 to TRBJ1-4, with D possibly being TRBD1 (6 bases). The V gene lost 3 bases and the J gene lost 0 bases, with 8 bases spanning the gap. This CDR3 region has 15 residues. Germline CDR1 reads SEHNR; CDR2 reads FQNEAQ (reference sequence). The CDR3 here is CASSFRTATNEKLFF. The CDR3, as DNA: TGTGCCAGCAGCTTCAGGACAGCAACTAATGAAAAACTGTTTTTT.

As concerns this clone: A read error may account for a junction end that differs from germline. For the CDR3, the DNA is TGTGCTAGCAGCCCCACCGGACAGGGAATACGCACCGGGGAGCTGTTTTTT. As protein: CASSPTGQGIRTGELFF. The chain combines TRBV7-7 with TRBJ2-2; 8 positions match TRBD1. The germline CDR1 and CDR2 sequences are SSHAT and FNYEAQ (reference sequence). The CDR3 has 17 residues.

The chain is built from TRBV9 and TRBJ2-5, with D tentatively TRBD2 (6 bases). Trimming removed 1 base from V and 5 bases from J, with 6 bases in between. Germline loops: CDR1 SGDLS, CDR2 YYNGEE. This CDR3 is 12 amino acids long. The CDR3 loop reads CASSVSGETQYF. The DNA for the CDR3 is TGTGCCAGCAGCGTAAGCGGGGAGACCCAGTACTTC.

The chain uses TRBV5-8 and TRBJ2-7; the D gene is possibly TRBD2 (5 bases). V was cut by 0 bases and J by 0 bases, with 10 bases left in between. The CDR3 is 15 amino acids. The germline V gene encodes CDR1 SGHTS and CDR2 YDEGEE. The CDR3 coding sequence is TGTGCCAGCAGCTTGGCTGGCGGGCTCTCCTACGAGCAGTACTTC. Protein: CASSLAGGLSYEQYF.

The chain uses TRBV6-5 and TRBJ1-6; 9 bases line up with TRBD1. With V trimmed by 6 bases and J by 12 bases, 12 bases remained unmatched. This CDR3 spans 15 amino acids. Germline CDR1 MNHEY, CDR2 SVGAGI. CDR3 loop: CASSLGGQGKRPLHF. In DNA, the CDR3 is TGTGCCAGCAGCCTCGGAGGACAGGGGAAGAGACCCCTCCACTTT.

The rearrangement joins TRBV28 to TRBJ2-7; TRBD2 matches 9 bases. Germline lookup yields CDR1 MDHEN and CDR2 SYDVKM. The CDR3 consists of 16 residues. Losses at the gene ends were 2 bases for V and 4 bases for J; bases not matched to a gene: 9. This CDR3 reads CASSLGASGVYYEQYF. The CDR3 DNA sequence: TGTGCCAGCAGTTTAGGCGCTAGCGGGGTTTATTACGAGCAGTACTTC.

This chain joins TRBV5-1 and TRBJ1-1; TRBD1 matches 8 bases. The ends lost 5 bases at V and 4 bases at J; junction bases unmatched: 4. The CDR3 length is 13 residues. Per the germline V gene, CDR1 is SGHRS and CDR2 is YFSETQ. The CDR3 loop is CASRRQGTTEAFF. In DNA, the CDR3 is TGCGCCAGCAGGCGACAGGGGACCACTGAAGCTTTCTTT.